This TCR beta chain was obtained from a study of blood T cells in healthy people across ages. Study findings and constraints: With donor CMV status unknown, expanded clonotype changes were possibly confounded.

Then a second PCR, running roughly 7 to 11 cycles, was carried out with a sample-barcoded 5' primer and a J-beta primer mix. All cDNA molecules were each tagged by a template-switch adaptor with 12 random nucleotides. TCRdb itself ran the 5' RACE reads through MiXCR, one entry per CDR3 protein. Of about 1.8 million distinct CDR3 sequences in the sample, roughly 50% were seen once. In this sample, this clonotype turned up once. Antigen: not known. The sample taken for sequencing was blood. This sequence was found in a middle-aged woman in good health.

The CDR3 here is CASSNTGGYTGELFF. CDR3 nucleotide sequence: TGTGCCAGCAGCAATACAGGGGGCTACACCGGGGAGCTGTTTTTT. V is TRBV6-2 or TRBV6-3 and J is TRBJ2-2; TRBD1 matches at 9 bases. This CDR3 spans 15 amino acids. CDR1 and CDR2 (germline): MNHEY, SVGEGT. V shed 6 bases, J shed 3 bases, and the junction held 5 bases outside the gene matches.